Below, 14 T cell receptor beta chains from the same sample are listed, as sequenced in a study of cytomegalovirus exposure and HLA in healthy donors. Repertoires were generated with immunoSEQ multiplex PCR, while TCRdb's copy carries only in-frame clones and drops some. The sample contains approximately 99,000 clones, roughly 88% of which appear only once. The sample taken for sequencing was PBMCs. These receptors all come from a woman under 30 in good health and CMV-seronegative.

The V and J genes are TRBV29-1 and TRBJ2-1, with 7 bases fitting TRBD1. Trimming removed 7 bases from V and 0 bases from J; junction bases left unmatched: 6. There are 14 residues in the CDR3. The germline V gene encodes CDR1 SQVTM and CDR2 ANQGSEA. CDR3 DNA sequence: TGCAGCGCCACACAGGGGAGCTCCTACAATGAGCAGTTCTTC. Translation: CSATQGSSYNEQFF.

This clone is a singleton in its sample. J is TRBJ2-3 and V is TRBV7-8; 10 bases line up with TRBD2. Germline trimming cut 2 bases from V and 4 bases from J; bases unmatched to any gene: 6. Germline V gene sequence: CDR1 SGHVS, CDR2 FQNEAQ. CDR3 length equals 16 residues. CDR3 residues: CASSLYASGGPDTQYF. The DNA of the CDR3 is TGTGCCAGCAGCTTATACGCTAGCGGGGGTCCAGATACGCAGTATTTT.

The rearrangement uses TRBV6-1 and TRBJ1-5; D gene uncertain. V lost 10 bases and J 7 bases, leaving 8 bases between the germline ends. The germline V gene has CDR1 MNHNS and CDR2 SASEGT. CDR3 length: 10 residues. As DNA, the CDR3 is TGTGCCACACGGGAACAGCCCCAGCATTTT. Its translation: CATREQPQHF.

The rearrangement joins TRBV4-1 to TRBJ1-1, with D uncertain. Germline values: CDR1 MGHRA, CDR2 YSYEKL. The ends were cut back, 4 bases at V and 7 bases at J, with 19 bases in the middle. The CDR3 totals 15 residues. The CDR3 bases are TGCGCCAGCAGCCTCGAGGAGGGAGGAAATGGTGAAGCTTTCTTT. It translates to CASSLEEGGNGEAFF.

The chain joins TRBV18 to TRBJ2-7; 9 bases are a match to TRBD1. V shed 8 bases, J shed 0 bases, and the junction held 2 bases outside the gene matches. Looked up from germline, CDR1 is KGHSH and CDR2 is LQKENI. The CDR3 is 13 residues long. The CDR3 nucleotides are TGTGCCAGCACACAGGGGGCCTCCTACGAGCAGTACTTC. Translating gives CASTQGASYEQYF.

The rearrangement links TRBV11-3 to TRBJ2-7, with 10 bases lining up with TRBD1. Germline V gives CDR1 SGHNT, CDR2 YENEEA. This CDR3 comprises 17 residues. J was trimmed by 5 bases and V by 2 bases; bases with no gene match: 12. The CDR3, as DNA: TGTGCCAGCAGCTTATGGTGGAGGGGACAGGGGCAGAACGAGCAGTACTTC. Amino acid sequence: CASSLWWRGQGQNEQYF.

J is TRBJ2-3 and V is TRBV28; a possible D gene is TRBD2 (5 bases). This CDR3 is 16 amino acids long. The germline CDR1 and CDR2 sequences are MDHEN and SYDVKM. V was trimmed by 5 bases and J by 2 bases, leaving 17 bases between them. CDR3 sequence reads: CASSTPPDSYTDTQYF. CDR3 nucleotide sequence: TGTGCCAGCAGTACACCCCCGGACTCTTACACAGATACGCAGTATTTT.

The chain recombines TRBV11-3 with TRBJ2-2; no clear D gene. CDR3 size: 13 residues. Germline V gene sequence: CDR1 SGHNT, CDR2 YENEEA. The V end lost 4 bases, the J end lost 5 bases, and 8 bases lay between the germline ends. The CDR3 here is CASSSVITGELFF. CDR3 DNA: TGTGCCAGCAGCTCAGTGATAACCGGGGAGCTGTTTTTT.

The CDR3 DNA reads TGTGCCATCGGAGGACTAGCGGGGGATGAGCAGTTCTTC. Translated, it gives CAIGGLAGDEQFF. This chain connects TRBV6-5 to TRBJ2-1; 13 bases are shared with TRBD2. The germline V gene has CDR1 MNHEY and CDR2 SVGAGI. This CDR3 comprises 13 residues. V shed 10 bases, J shed 8 bases, and the junction held 5 bases outside the gene matches.

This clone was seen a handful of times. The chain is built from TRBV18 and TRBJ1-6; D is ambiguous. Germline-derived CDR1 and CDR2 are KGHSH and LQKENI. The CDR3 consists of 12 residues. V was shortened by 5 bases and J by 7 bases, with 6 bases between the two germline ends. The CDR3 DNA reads TGTGCCAGCTCATACAGAAATTCACCCCTCCACTTT. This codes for CASSYRNSPLHF.

This CDR3 reads CASSLRQGATEAFF. The CDR3 DNA is TGTGCCAGCAGTCTTCGACAGGGGGCTACTGAAGCTTTCTTT. V is TRBV6-6 and J is TRBJ1-1, with TRBD1 identical over 10 bases. J gave up 5 bases and V 5 bases, and 5 bases lay outside the gene matches. The CDR3 runs 14 residues. Germline-derived CDR1 and CDR2 are MNHNY and SVGAGI (reference sequence).

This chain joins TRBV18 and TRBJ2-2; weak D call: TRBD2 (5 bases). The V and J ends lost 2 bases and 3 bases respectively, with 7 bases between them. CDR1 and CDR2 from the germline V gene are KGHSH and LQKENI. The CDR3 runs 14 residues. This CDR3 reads CASSPTRDTGELFF. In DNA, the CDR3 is TGTGCCAGCTCACCAACTAGGGACACCGGGGAGCTGTTTTTT.

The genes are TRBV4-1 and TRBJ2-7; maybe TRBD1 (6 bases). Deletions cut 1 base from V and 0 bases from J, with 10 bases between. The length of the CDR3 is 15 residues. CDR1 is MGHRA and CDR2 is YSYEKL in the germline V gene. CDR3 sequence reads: CASSQAGHISYEQYF. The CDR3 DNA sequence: TGCGCCAGCAGCCAAGCGGGACACATCTCCTACGAGCAGTACTTC.

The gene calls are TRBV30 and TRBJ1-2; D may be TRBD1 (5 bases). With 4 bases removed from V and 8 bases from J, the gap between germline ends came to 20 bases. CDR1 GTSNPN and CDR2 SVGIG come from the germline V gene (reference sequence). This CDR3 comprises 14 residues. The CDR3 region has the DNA TGTGCCTGGATAGAAGTCTGGCAGGGTGGGGGCTACACCTTC. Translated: CAWIEVWQGGGYTF.